Listed here are 31 T cell receptor gamma chains from one sample, sequenced in a study of gamma-delta T cells after stem cell transplantation. TCRdb re-identified clones in the RT-PCR reads via CATT. The sample has some 1,300 gamma-chain clones; 60% are singletons. Sequencing was performed on gamma-delta T cells. The source is a human donor. It is not recorded whose cells these are; they may come from a transplant donor.

The chain has TRGV3 and TRGJP2. No J gene is reported in TCRdb; it was inferred here by comparing the DNA with germline. This CDR3 contains 13 residues. J was trimmed by 4 bases and V by 1 base; bases with no gene match: 0. Per the germline V gene, CDR1 is VTNTFY and CDR2 is YDVSTARD (reference sequence). The chain's CDR3 is CATWDSSDWIKTF. The CDR3 DNA reads TGTGCCACCTGGGACAGTAGTGATTGGATCAAGACGTTT.

This clone appeared a few times. The chain recombines TRGV4 with TRGJ1 or TRGJ2. The V and J ends lost 0 bases and 4 bases, in that order; junction bases with no gene match: 6. The CDR3 is 14 amino acids. Germline V gene sequence: CDR1 EGSTGY, CDR2 YDSYTSSV. CDR3 protein: CATWDGPVYYKKLF. The CDR3 coding sequence is TGTGCCACCTGGGATGGGCCGGTATATTATAAGAAACTCTTT.

The rearrangement links TRGV4 to TRGJ1 or TRGJ2. TCRdb carries no J gene annotation; the J gene was assigned here by matching the DNA with germline. The germline gives CDR1 EGSTGY, CDR2 YDSYTSSV. The CDR3 sequence is 12 residues long. The J segment lost 6 bases and the V segment lost 3 bases, leaving 5 bases of the junction unmatched. Written as DNA, the CDR3 is TGTGCCACCTGGGATACTAGTTATAAGAAACTCTTT. It specifies CATWDTSYKKLF.

In this sample, this clone turned up a few times. The chain has TRGV2 and TRGJP2. The CDR3 runs to 15 residues. V was pared by 0 bases and J by 2 bases, with 3 bases of the junction left unmatched. Germline CDR1 and CDR2: EGSNGY and YDSYNSKV. This chain's CDR3 is CATWDGLSSDWIKTF. The CDR3 DNA sequence: TGTGCCACCTGGGACGGGCTCAGTAGTGATTGGATCAAGACGTTT.

This clone turned up a few times. This rearrangement joins TRGV4 to TRGJ1 or TRGJ2. CDR3 size: 13 residues. V was clipped by 1 base and J by 1 base; unmatched bases: 1. CDR1 is EGSTGY, CDR2 YDSYTSSV, per germline. In DNA form, the CDR3 reads TGTGCCACCTGGGATGGAAATTATTATAAGAAACTCTTT. Its protein product is CATWDGNYYKKLF.

A few counts support this clone. The V gene is TRGV4, the J gene TRGJ1 or TRGJ2. TCRdb records no J gene; here it was assigned by comparing the DNA to germline. This CDR3 spans 14 amino acids. Germline V gene lookup returns CDR1 EGSTGY and CDR2 YDSYTSSV. J gave up 7 bases and V 0 bases, and 9 bases lay outside the gene matches. The CDR3 sequence: CATWDGPKFYKKLF. DNA of the CDR3: TGTGCCACCTGGGATGGGCCGAAATTCTATAAGAAACTCTTT.

On this clone: A much larger clone differs by one base, so this may be a read error. J is TRGJ1 or TRGJ2 and V is TRGV5. Because TCRdb records no J gene, it was assigned here through a match of the DNA to germline. This CDR3 has 11 amino acids. Germline V gene lookup returns CDR1 VINAFY and CDR2 YDVSNSKD. Unmatched junction bases numbered 5, after V lost 0 bases and J lost 12 bases. The CDR3, as DNA: TGTGCCACCTGGGACAGGCGGACGAAACTCTTT. Protein sequence: CATWDRRTKLF.

The chain employs TRGV5 and TRGJ1 or TRGJ2. The J gene, missing from TCRdb, was assigned here through DNA to germline matching. The CDR3 contains 11 residues. J was trimmed by 12 bases and V by 0 bases; bases with no gene match: 5. Germline values: CDR1 VINAFY, CDR2 YDVSNSKD. The CDR3, as DNA: TGTGCCACCTGGGACAGGCTTGCGAAACTCTTT. Amino acids: CATWDRLAKLF.

The V gene is uncalled and the J gene is TRGJ1 or TRGJ2. The CDR3 is 14 residues long. The CDR3, as DNA: TGTGCCACCTGGGGCCTGGCGAATTATTATAAGAAACTCTTT. Its protein is CATWGLANYYKKLF.

This clone was detected only once. The genes are TRGV4 and TRGJP2. TCRdb records no J gene; here it was assigned by comparing the DNA to germline. V trimming: 0 bases; J trimming: 8 bases; junction bases outside the gene matches: 6. Germline values: CDR1 EGSTGY, CDR2 YDSYTSSV. The CDR3 runs to 14 residues. The CDR3 region is CATWDGPGDWIKTF. The CDR3 bases are TGTGCCACCTGGGATGGGCCGGGGGATTGGATCAAGACGTTT.

In regard to this clone: The junction shows a germline mismatch at one end, possibly a read error. The genes are TRGV9 and TRGJ1 or TRGJ2. The CDR3 length is 9 residues. In germline, CDR1 is GITISATS, CDR2 ISYDGTV (reference sequence). Written as DNA, the CDR3 is TGTGCCTTCCGCTCTAAGAACCTCTTT. Protein: CAFRSKNLF.

The gene calls are TRGV2 and TRGJ1 or TRGJ2. Matching the DNA to germline supplied the J gene, which TCRdb does not give. The CDR3 has 13 residues. Per the germline V gene, CDR1 is EGSNGY and CDR2 is YDSYNSKV. J was trimmed by 3 bases and V by 1 base; bases with no gene match: 3. The CDR3 DNA sequence: TGTGCCACCTGGGACGGAATTTATTATAAGAAACTCTTT. Its protein is CATWDGIYYKKLF.

On this clone itself: At one boundary the junction diverges from the germline segment, which might be a read error. The rearrangement uses TRGV5 and TRGJ1 or TRGJ2. In the absence of a J gene in TCRdb, the DNA was matched to germline to assign it here. The CDR3 sequence is 13 residues long. Germline V lookup: CDR1 VINAFY, CDR2 YDVSNSKD. CDR3 coding DNA: TGTGCCACCTGGGACAGGCCTTATCATAAGAAACTCTTT. This encodes CATWDRPYHKKLF.

Regarding this clone: The junction departs from the called germline gene at one end, perhaps through a read error. The chain joins TRGV8 to TRGJP2. TCRdb is silent on the J gene; assignment here came from matching the DNA to germline. In germline, CDR1 is VENAVY, CDR2 YDSYNSRV. The length of the CDR3 is 13 residues. The CDR3: CATWYSSDWIKTF. The CDR3, as DNA: TGTGCCACCTGGTATAGTAGTGATTGGATCAAGACGTTT.

This clone was detected only a few times. The rearrangement uses TRGV9 and TRGJ1 or TRGJ2. TCRdb does not report a J gene; here it was assigned by matching the DNA to germline references. Trimming took 3 bases from V and 3 from J; bases not matched to a gene: 5. Germline CDR1 is GITISATS and CDR2 is ISYDGTV (reference sequence). CDR3 length: 13 residues. CDR3 region: CALWECPYYKKLF. The CDR3 DNA sequence: TGTGCCTTGTGGGAGTGTCCTTATTATAAGAAACTCTTT.

The J gene is TRGJ1 or TRGJ2, the V gene TRGV8. No J segment appears in TCRdb, so it was assigned here by matching the sequence to germline. With 1 base clipped from V and 6 bases from J, the junction kept 6 bases outside the gene matches. Germline CDR1 VENAVY, CDR2 YDSYNSRV. This CDR3 has 13 residues. CDR3 bases: TGTGCCACCTGGGATAGATCTGGTTATAAGAAACTCTTT. This sequence encodes CATWDRSGYKKLF.

The chain is built from TRGV4 and TRGJ1 or TRGJ2. The J gene was not available in TCRdb and was assigned here by matching the DNA to germline segments. The ends lost 4 bases at V and 6 bases at J; junction bases unmatched: 6. In germline, CDR1 is EGSTGY, CDR2 YDSYTSSV. The CDR3 loop spans 12 amino acids. The CDR3 coding sequence is TGTGCCACCTGGGACCCGAGTTATAAGAAACTCTTT. Translation: CATWDPSYKKLF.

This clone came up a few times. The chain joins TRGV8 to TRGJ1 or TRGJ2. The J gene, not given by TCRdb, was assigned here from a germline match of the nucleotide sequence. With V trimmed by 3 bases and J by 7 bases, 3 bases remained unmatched. The CDR3 runs to 11 residues. The germline gives CDR1 VENAVY, CDR2 YDSYNSRV. CDR3 protein: CATWDRYKKLF. CDR3 nucleotide sequence: TGTGCCACCTGGGATCGGTATAAGAAACTCTTT.

This clone was counted only a few times. The rearrangement links TRGV5 to TRGJ1 or TRGJ2. Germline matching of the DNA provided the J gene here, since TCRdb leaves it blank. CDR1 and CDR2 (germline): VINAFY, YDVSNSKD. The CDR3 contains 14 residues. Trimming at V came to 0 bases and at J to 5 bases, leaving 7 bases not matched to a gene. The CDR3 nucleotides read TGTGCCACCTGGGACAGGCTTGGGAATTATAAGAAACTCTTT. Its protein is CATWDRLGNYKKLF.

This clone has only a few counts. J is TRGJ1 or TRGJ2 and V is TRGV4. Here the J gene was assigned by germline matching of the DNA, as TCRdb has none. V was clipped by 2 bases and J by 5 bases; unmatched bases: 6. CDR3 length: 13 residues. Germline-derived CDR1 and CDR2 are EGSTGY and YDSYTSSV. Written as DNA, the CDR3 is TGTGCCACCTGGGATGCGGGGAATTATAAGAAACTCTTT. This translates into CATWDAGNYKKLF.

The J segment is TRGJP2; no V gene was assigned. The CDR3 sequence is 13 residues long. The CDR3 sequence is CATWDGSDWIKTF. DNA for the CDR3: TGTGCCACCTGGGACGGTAGTGATTGGATCAAGACGTTT.

This chain connects TRGV2 to TRGJ1 or TRGJ2. The J gene was missing in TCRdb and was found by matching the end of the DNA to germline. The V segment lost 0 bases and the J segment 12 bases; nucleotides outside the gene matches: 8. The germline V gene encodes CDR1 EGSNGY and CDR2 YDSYNSKV. The CDR3 has 12 amino acids. This chain's CDR3 is CATWDGQMGKLF. The CDR3 region has the DNA TGTGCCACCTGGGACGGGCAAATGGGGAAACTCTTT.

As to this clone: This sample includes further DNA sequences coding for the same CDR3. No V gene was called here, but the J gene is TRGJ1 or TRGJ2. This CDR3 has 11 amino acids. CDR3 in amino acids: CATWDGYKKLF. The CDR3 DNA reads TGTGCCACCTGGGATGGGTATAAGAAACTCTTT.

The assigned J gene is TRGJ1 or TRGJ2, but the V gene is uncalled. The CDR3 is 15 amino acids. CDR3 sequence: CATWDPSGIYYKKLF. CDR3 nucleotide sequence: TGTGCCACCTGGGACCCAAGCGGGATTTATTATAAGAAACTCTTT.

This clone was counted between two and nine times. J is TRGJ1 or TRGJ2 and V is TRGV3. V lost 0 bases and J lost 7; bases outside the gene matches: 6. The CDR3 runs to 13 residues. CDR1 and CDR2 (germline): VTNTFY, YDVSTARD (reference sequence). The CDR3 coding sequence is TGTGCCACCTGGGACAGGCCGAGGTATAAGAAACTCTTT. As protein: CATWDRPRYKKLF.

This clone has a handful of counts. In DNA, the CDR3 is TGTGCCACCTGGGACAGGCCCGGGGATTATTATAAGAAACTCTTT. Translation: CATWDRPGDYYKKLF. The chain links TRGV3 to TRGJ1 or TRGJ2. The J gene comes from matching the DNA to germline here; TCRdb lacks it. Per the germline V gene, CDR1 is VTNTFY and CDR2 is YDVSTARD (reference sequence). The CDR3 spans 15 residues. Losses at the gene ends were 0 bases for V and 2 bases for J; bases not matched to a gene: 7.

The gene calls are TRGV9 and TRGJ1 or TRGJ2. No J gene was available from TCRdb, and it was assigned here by a germline match of the DNA. CDR1 and CDR2 (germline): GITISATS, ISYDGTV (reference sequence). CDR3 length equals 15 residues. V was clipped by 2 bases and J by 0 bases; unmatched bases: 7. The CDR3 spells CALWEGALNYYKKLF. The CDR3 DNA reads TGTGCCTTGTGGGAGGGTGCCCTGAATTATTATAAGAAACTCTTT.

V and J are TRGV4 and TRGJ1 or TRGJ2. Trimming took 5 bases from V and 3 from J; bases not matched to a gene: 1. Germline lookup yields CDR1 EGSTGY and CDR2 YDSYTSSV. The CDR3 is 11 amino acids. CDR3 region: CATWAYYKKLF. The CDR3 region has the DNA TGTGCCACCTGGGCTTATTATAAGAAACTCTTT.

This clone was seen a few times. This chain links TRGV9 with TRGJ1 or TRGJ2. TCRdb offers no J gene call, so here the DNA was matched to germline to obtain one. The CDR3 spans 14 residues. The V gene end was trimmed by 3 bases and the J gene end by 6 bases; junction bases not matched to a gene: 11. Per germline, CDR1 GITISATS and CDR2 ISYDGTV (reference sequence). The CDR3 DNA reads TGTGCCTTGTGGGAGATCAGCGGGTTTTATAAGAAACTCTTT. The encoded protein is CALWEISGFYKKLF.

There is no V gene call, and the J gene is TRGJ1 or TRGJ2. The CDR3 spans 14 residues. CDR3 nucleotide sequence: TGTGCCACCTGGGATCGAGGGGGATATTATAAGAAACTCTTT. It codes for CATWDRGGYYKKLF.

The J segment was not called; the V segment is TRGV2. Germline-derived CDR1 and CDR2 are EGSNGY and YDSYNSKV. The CDR3 consists of 18 residues. The CDR3 DNA reads TGTGCCACCTGGGACGGGCCATCTTCTAGGAGTAGTGATTGGATCGAGACGTTT. The encoded protein is CATWDGPSSRSSDWIETF.